This T cell receptor beta chain was sequenced during a study of blood T cell repertoires in COVID-19. Study summary: Donors in the United States, Italy and Spain gave samples during acute or convalescent COVID-19. PBMCs, B-cell-depleted T cells, or T cells were the source of the cDNA or gDNA that made up the material.

Germline-derived CDR1 and CDR2 are SGHNT and YYREEE (reference sequence). CDR3 length: 14 amino acids. The ends were cut back, 4 bases at V and 2 bases at J, with 13 bases in the middle. Authors' data handling: Amplifying reference gene primers gave estimates of nucleated cell counts. Assay used: immunoSEQ multiplex PCR; TCRdb lists only in-frame clones, some missing. For V, J and clone size, that table is used; D and trimming come from the DNA. The sample records 90,000 to 100,000 clones, roughly 87% being singletons. This TCR was sampled from a man at least 80 years old with acute or convalescent COVID-19. The V and J genes are TRBV5-4 and TRBJ2-7; maybe TRBD1 (6 bases). Sequencing was done on a sample of peripheral blood. CDR3 bases: TGTGCCAGCAGCCGCCCAGGGGCTACCTACGAGCAGTACTTC. Amino acid sequence: CASSRPGATYEQYF.